One T cell receptor (beta chain) is described in this entry. With a J-beta primer mix and a sample-barcoded 5' primer, a second PCR ran about 6 to 11 cycles. Using its own MiXCR run on the 5' RACE reads, TCRdb lists one record per CDR3 protein. The sample shows 750,000 to 950,000 distinct CDR3 sequences, 20% to 30% of them seen only once. This CDR3 contains 18 residues. Germline V gene data show CDR1 as MNHNS and CDR2 as SASEGT. With V trimmed by 8 bases and J by 2 bases, 13 bases remained unmatched. This sample stems from a study of blood T cells in healthy people across ages. Each of the donors had roughly 9.1 milliliters of peripheral blood drawn into EDTA-treated Vacutainer tubes. This sample also belongs to another study, concerning T cells of mothers and their children. From that second work: Every mother supplied over 9.5 million TCR beta CDR3 reads and every child around 3 million.

The chain joins TRBV6-1 to TRBJ2-6, with 9 nucleotides matching TRBD1. Sequencing used blood. The source is a boy aged 10-17 years in good health. In nucleotides, the CDR3 is TGTGCCAGCCTTTCACAGGGGGCGATAAGGGCTGGGGCCAACGTCCTGACTTTC. Protein product: CASLSQGAIRAGANVLTF.